These T cell receptor beta chains were read from a single sample in a study of PD-1 blockade in classical Hodgkin lymphoma. Repertoires were generated with immunoSEQ multiplex PCR, while TCRdb's copy carries only in-frame clones and drops some. The sample has under 35,000 clones, about 88% seen once; the top ten hold roughly 1.2%. Sequencing was performed on CD4+ T cells from blood. The origin of the receptors is a human donor with classical Hodgkin lymphoma. CDR3s include the opening cysteine and the closing phenylalanine or tryptophan. Fields, in order: D gene, clone size, V gene, J gene, CDR3 protein, CDR3 DNA. D genes are given only for firm matches. Clone size appears in some rows only: once, few, many, or a class for an expanded clone.

d_call: TRBD1; clone_size: once; v_call: TRBV4-2; j_call: TRBJ1-1; cdr3_aa: CASSQEYRTGLFEAFF; cdr3_nt: TGTGCCAGCAGCCAAGAATACCGGACAGGGTTATTTGAAGCTTTCTTT
d_call: NA; clone_size: NA; v_call: TRBV5-5; j_call: TRBJ1-4; cdr3_aa: CASSNDSGEKLFF; cdr3_nt: TGTGCCAGCAGCAACGACAGTGGCGAAAAACTGTTTTTT
d_call: NA; clone_size: NA; v_call: TRBV2; j_call: TRBJ1-5; cdr3_aa: CASSEGSNQPQHF; cdr3_nt: TGTGCCAGCAGTGAAGGCAGCAATCAGCCCCAGCATTTT
d_call: NA; clone_size: NA; v_call: TRBV5-1; j_call: TRBJ2-2; cdr3_aa: CASTGTDTGELFF; cdr3_nt: TGCGCCAGCACAGGGACGGACACCGGGGAGCTGTTTTTT
d_call: TRBD1; clone_size: NA; v_call: TRBV18; j_call: TRBJ1-2; cdr3_aa: CASSPDREGYTF; cdr3_nt: TGTGCCAGCTCACCGGACAGGGAGGGCTACACCTTC
d_call: TRBD2; clone_size: NA; v_call: TRBV5-4; j_call: TRBJ2-1; cdr3_aa: CASSSGTRGYNEQFF; cdr3_nt: TGTGCCAGCAGCTCGGGGACTAGAGGGTACAATGAGCAGTTCTTC
d_call: NA; clone_size: NA; v_call: TRBV28; j_call: TRBJ2-3; cdr3_aa: CASRNNRDTQYF; cdr3_nt: TGTGCCAGCAGGAATAACAGGGATACGCAGTATTTT
d_call: TRBD2; clone_size: NA; v_call: TRBV5-4; j_call: TRBJ2-5; cdr3_aa: CASSFLSGLAFPGTQYF; cdr3_nt: TGTGCCAGCAGCTTCCTATCGGGACTAGCGTTCCCCGGGACCCAGTACTTC
d_call: TRBD1; clone_size: NA; v_call: TRBV5-1; j_call: TRBJ1-3; cdr3_aa: CASSLQGEGNTIYF; cdr3_nt: TGCGCCAGCAGTCTGCAGGGGGAGGGAAACACCATATATTTT
d_call: NA; clone_size: NA; v_call: TRBV4-2; j_call: TRBJ2-3; cdr3_aa: CASSQDRTDTQYF; cdr3_nt: TGTGCCAGCAGCCAAGACCGCACAGATACGCAGTATTTT
d_call: TRBD1; clone_size: NA; v_call: TRBV5-1; j_call: TRBJ1-6; cdr3_aa: CASSRDRVNSPLHF; cdr3_nt: TGCGCCAGCAGTCGGGACAGGGTAAATTCACCCCTCCACTTT
d_call: NA; clone_size: NA; v_call: TRBV5-5; j_call: TRBJ1-2; cdr3_aa: CASSLRTPGGPYGYTF; cdr3_nt: TGTGCCAGCAGTCTTAGGACACCCGGTGGGCCCTATGGCTACACCTTC
d_call: NA; clone_size: NA; v_call: TRBV11-3; j_call: TRBJ2-4; cdr3_aa: CASSYEETAKNIQYF; cdr3_nt: TGTGCCAGCAGCTACGAAGAGACGGCCAAAAACATTCAGTACTTC
d_call: NA; clone_size: NA; v_call: TRBV4-1; j_call: TRBJ1-2; cdr3_aa: CASSQGLQNSIYGYTF; cdr3_nt: TGCGCCAGCAGCCAAGGATTACAGAATTCCATCTATGGCTACACCTTC